This TCR beta chain derives from a study of response to subunit inactivated influenza vaccine. Study-wide findings and caveats: The authors suggested that few new T cells are recruited per seasonal influenza vaccination.

Via MiXCR, TCRdb re-called the RT-PCR reads, giving one row per CDR3 protein. The profile covers 450,000 to 600,000 distinct CDR3 sequences, with roughly 8.2% appearing a single time and over 10% taken by the ten largest. This clonotype was detected a few times. Its specificity is not known. The CDR3 length is 16 residues. V shed 0 bases and J shed 1 base, with 13 bases lying between them. In germline, CDR1 is DFQATT, CDR2 SNEGSKA (reference sequence). This chain connects TRBV20-1 to TRBJ2-4; tentatively, D is TRBD2 (5 bases). The sequencing here drew on PBMCs from blood, taken 23 months after vaccination. The receptor's source is a man between 50 and 75 years old who received an inactivated influenza vaccine. Here the CDR3 DNA reads TGCAGTGCTAGAGATCCTCAAGCGGATGCCAAAAACATTCAGTACTTC. It translates to CSARDPQADAKNIQYF.